Included here is one TCR beta chain sequence, with context. The sample originates from a study of blood T cell repertoires in COVID-19. Study in general: Specimens from acute and convalescent COVID-19 originated in the United States, Italy and Spain.

In the study's own analysis: It was from reference gene primer amplification that nucleated cell counts were estimated. Produced via immunoSEQ multiplex PCR; TCRdb's table is partial and in-frame only. The V and J calls and clone size were taken over from that table, and D and trimming were inferred from the DNA. The table includes 400,000 to 550,000 clones, around 88% detected once. The sample consisted of peripheral blood. The source is a woman aged 30 to 39 with acute or convalescent COVID-19.

CDR3 in DNA: TGTGCCAGCAGTTCCCAACCCAGGGGGCGATGGGACTACACCTTC. Residues: CASSSQPRGRWDYTF. This chain links TRBV27 with TRBJ1-2; the match to TRBD1 covers 8 bases. The CDR3 contains 15 residues. V dropped 4 bases and J dropped 10; count of bases not matched to a gene: 14. From germline, CDR1 is MNHEY and CDR2 SMNVEV (reference sequence).